The 30 T cell receptor beta chains below were found in one sample sequenced in a study of blood T cells in healthy people across ages. A sample-barcoded 5' primer and a J-beta primer mix were used in a second PCR of roughly 7 to 11 cycles. One entry per CDR3 protein, called by TCRdb with MiXCR from the 5' RACE reads. The repertoire holds about 640,000 distinct CDR3 sequences, with around 54% as singletons. Sequencing was done on a sample of blood. These receptors were collected from a man between 60 and 70 years old in good health.

This clonotype was detected only a few times. The chain joins TRBV6-5 to TRBJ1-4; D call uncertain. V was pared by 0 bases and J by 8 bases, with 13 bases between. CDR1 is MNHEY, CDR2 SVGAGI, per germline. The CDR3 length is 15 residues. CDR3 in amino acids: CASSYSKGGGEKLFF. The CDR3 bases are TGTGCCAGCAGTTACTCGAAAGGAGGAGGGGAAAAACTGTTTTTT.

The chain employs TRBV5-5 and TRBJ1-6, with D hard to call. The CDR3 is made up of 17 amino acids. CDR1 SGHKS and CDR2 YYEKEE come from the germline V gene (reference sequence). Trimming took 0 bases from V and 2 from J, leaving 12 bases between them. The CDR3 nucleotides are TGTGCCAGCAGCTTGGTACTTTCCGGGACCTATAATTCACCCCTCCACTTT. Its protein product is CASSLVLSGTYNSPLHF.

This clonotype was seen more than once but under ten times. V usage is TRBV10-3 and J usage is TRBJ2-7, with TRBD1 matching 10 bases. The ends lost 5 bases at V and 1 base at J; junction bases unmatched: 5. The CDR3 consists of 15 residues. Looked up from germline, CDR1 is ENHRY and CDR2 is SYGVKD. The CDR3: CAISPGQGPSYEQYF. Here the CDR3 DNA reads TGTGCCATCAGTCCGGGACAGGGGCCATCCTACGAGCAGTACTTC.

This clonotype was observed a few times. One junction end does not reproduce the germline sequence, and a read error may be involved. The chain has TRBV7-2 and TRBJ2-7; 8 bases match TRBD1. The germline V gene has CDR1 SGHTA and CDR2 FQGNSA. This CDR3 has 14 residues. The CDR3, as DNA: TGCGCCAGCAGCCCCAGACAGGGGAACTACGAGCAGTACTTC. Translated, it gives CASSPRQGNYEQYF.

The genes are TRBV20-1 and TRBJ2-1; 7 bases are a match to TRBD2. The CDR3 covers 13 residues. Germline V gene data show CDR1 as DFQATT and CDR2 as SNEGSKA (reference sequence). CDR3 DNA: TGCAGCCCTACGCGGGGGTCCTACAATGAGCAGTTCTTC. Translation: CSPTRGSYNEQFF.

This clonotype was seen only a few times. The V and J genes are TRBV13 and TRBJ2-5; TRBD2 matches 7 bases. Germline V gives CDR1 PRHDT, CDR2 FYEKMQ (reference sequence). Trimming removed 5 bases from V and 0 bases from J; junction bases left unmatched: 12. The CDR3 runs 17 residues. The DNA for the CDR3 is TGTGCCAGCAGCCTAAGGACCAGCGGGGCCTACCAAGAGACCCAGTACTTC. Amino acids: CASSLRTSGAYQETQYF.

This clonotype occurred once. For the CDR3, the DNA is TGTGCCAGCAGCTTAGCCGGCCGCTTTGAAAAACTGTTTTTT. Its protein is CASSLAGRFEKLFF. V and J are TRBV7-8 and TRBJ1-4; D is unclear. Germline assignment: CDR1 SGHVS and CDR2 FQNEAQ. V was pared by 0 bases and J by 7 bases, with 9 bases between. This CDR3 is 14 amino acids long.

This chain uses TRBV29-1 with TRBJ2-1; weak D call: TRBD2 (5 bases). CDR1 is SQVTM, CDR2 ANQGSEA, per germline. Trimming pared 4 bases from V and 4 bases from J, leaving 11 bases between. The CDR3 is 13 amino acids. The CDR3 DNA follows: TGCAGCGTTGGTCAGTCGGGATACAATGAGCAGTTCTTC. Residues: CSVGQSGYNEQFF.

This chain uses TRBV7-2 with TRBJ2-1; possibly TRBD2 for D (5 bases). Germline V lookup: CDR1 SGHTA, CDR2 FQGNSA. The CDR3 spans 14 residues. V shed 1 base and J shed 7 bases, with 11 bases lying between them. Here the CDR3 reads CASSLETGENEQFF. The DNA for the CDR3 is TGTGCCAGCAGCTTAGAGACCGGGGAAAATGAGCAGTTCTTC.

This clonotype appeared a few times. V gene TRBV6-1 combines with J gene TRBJ2-3, with D unresolved. Trimming left V 6 bases short and J 0 bases short, with 10 bases between. The CDR3 totals 14 residues. The germline V gene encodes CDR1 MNHNS and CDR2 SASEGT. CDR3 in DNA: TGTGCCAGCAGCGCCGGCCCTAGCACAGATACGCAGTATTTT. This translates into CASSAGPSTDTQYF.

The chain links TRBV4-2 to TRBJ2-7, with 7 bases fitting TRBD1. With 2 bases clipped from V and 0 bases from J, the junction kept 7 bases outside the gene matches. The CDR3 has 16 amino acids. The germline V gene has CDR1 LGHNA and CDR2 YNFKEQ. The CDR3 spells CASSQPDRDPSYEQYF. In DNA form, the CDR3 reads TGTGCCAGCAGCCAACCCGACAGGGACCCCTCCTACGAGCAGTACTTC.

J is TRBJ1-6 and V is TRBV28, with D uncertain. The germline V and J ends were trimmed by 5 bases and 4 bases, with 9 bases remaining between them. Germline values: CDR1 MDHEN, CDR2 SYDVKM. CDR3 length equals 14 residues. Here the CDR3 DNA reads TGTGCCAGCAGTCCGGCCAGTTATAATTCACCCCTCCACTTT. Residues: CASSPASYNSPLHF.

This clonotype was counted only a few times. The CDR3, as DNA: TGTGCCAGCAGTTACTCGGATGGAAACACCATATATTTT. Protein product: CASSYSDGNTIYF. The chain carries TRBV6-5 and TRBJ1-3; D not certain. The V gene lost 0 bases and the J gene lost 3 bases, with 3 bases spanning the gap. The CDR3 is made up of 13 amino acids. Per germline, CDR1 MNHEY and CDR2 SVGAGI.

This clonotype was counted a few times. The chain joins TRBV6-6 to TRBJ2-7; weak D call: TRBD1 (6 bases). V lost 5 bases to trimming and J lost 5 bases, with 16 bases between them. Germline V gene lookup returns CDR1 MNHNY and CDR2 SVGAGI (reference sequence). The CDR3 runs to 14 residues. Here the CDR3 DNA reads TGTGCCAGCAGTCCGCCGACAGGTTCCCACGAGCAGTACTTC. Its translation: CASSPPTGSHEQYF.

The rearrangement joins TRBV7-9 to TRBJ1-1; 7 positions agree with TRBD1. Trimming removed 6 bases from V and 3 bases from J; junction bases left unmatched: 10. CDR3 size: 15 residues. Germline lookup yields CDR1 SEHNR and CDR2 FQNEAQ (reference sequence). Here the CDR3 DNA reads TGTGCCAGCAGGAAGACGAGGGGGCAAGACACTGAAGCTTTCTTT. This codes for CASRKTRGQDTEAFF. The complete variable domain, with remaining parts taken from reference TRBV7-9 and TRBJ1-1, reads DTGVSQNPRHKITKRGQNVTFRCDPISEHNRLYWYRQTLGQGPEFLTYFQNEAQLEKSRLLSDRFSAERPKGSFSTLEIQRTEQGDSAMYLCASRKTRGQDTEAFFGQGTRLTVV.

The CDR3 sequence: CASSLQGASTEAFF. The CDR3 DNA is TGTGCCAGCAGCCTACAGGGGGCAAGCACTGAAGCTTTCTTT. The chain couples TRBV7-9 to TRBJ1-1; 9 bases line up with TRBD1. This CDR3 comprises 14 residues. Germline CDR1 is SEHNR and CDR2 is FQNEAQ (reference sequence). Losses at the gene ends were 5 bases for V and 4 bases for J; bases not matched to a gene: 5.

CDR3 amino acids: CASSLVGRGGWYNEQYF. DNA for the CDR3: TGTGCCAGCAGCTTGGTTGGGCGGGGGGGCTGGTACAATGAGCAGTACTTC. The gene calls are TRBV5-6 and TRBJ2-4; TRBD2 aligns across 9 bases. V was clipped by 0 bases and J by 13 bases; unmatched bases: 17. The CDR3 totals 17 residues. Germline CDR1 reads SGHDT; CDR2 reads YYEEEE.

This chain joins TRBV7-8 and TRBJ1-6, with D possibly TRBD1 on 5 matching bases. This CDR3 is 15 amino acids long. Germline V lookup: CDR1 SGHVS, CDR2 FQNEAQ. V dropped 5 bases and J dropped 3 bases, with 11 bases sitting between them. The DNA for the CDR3 is TGTGCCAGCAGCCCCTCGACAGACTATAATTCACCCCTCCACTTT. The encoded protein is CASSPSTDYNSPLHF.

The chain is built from TRBV9 and TRBJ2-5; no firm D call. The V gene's germline CDR1 is SGDLS and CDR2 YYNGEE. The CDR3 is made up of 12 amino acids. With 0 bases removed from V and 5 bases from J, the gap between germline ends came to 5 bases. The CDR3: CASSVVGETQYF. Written as DNA, the CDR3 is TGTGCCAGCAGCGTAGTTGGGGAGACCCAGTACTTC.

This clonotype was counted only a few times. V is TRBV7-9 and J is TRBJ2-5; TRBD1 agrees at 9 bases. After removal of 1 base from V and 1 base from J, the junction contained 1 base not matched to a gene. The CDR3 contains 15 residues. Germline CDR1 and CDR2: SEHNR and FQNEAQ (reference sequence). In nucleotides, the CDR3 is TGTGCCAGCAGCTTAGGGGACAGGGCCCAAGAGACCCAGTACTTC. Translated: CASSLGDRAQETQYF.

This chain connects TRBV6-6 to TRBJ2-5; TRBD1 matches at 7 bases. The V gene's germline CDR1 is MNHNY and CDR2 SVGAGI (reference sequence). Trimming at V came to 2 bases and at J to 4 bases, leaving 10 bases not matched to a gene. This CDR3 is 16 amino acids long. The CDR3, as DNA: TGTGCCAGCAGTTACGGCAACAGGGGTATGGCAGAGACCCAGTACTTC. This gives the protein CASSYGNRGMAETQYF.

This sequence joins TRBV2 and TRBJ1-4; 7 bases line up with TRBD1. From germline, CDR1 is SNHLY and CDR2 FYNNEI. This CDR3 is built from 15 residues. Losses at the gene ends were 6 bases for V and 0 bases for J; bases not matched to a gene: 4. The chain's CDR3 is CASRAGTATNEKLFF. The CDR3 bases are TGTGCCAGCAGGGCTGGGACAGCAACTAATGAAAAACTGTTTTTT.

The chain is built from TRBV2 and TRBJ1-6; D may be TRBD1 (6 bases). The CDR3 consists of 14 residues. The V gene's germline CDR1 is SNHLY and CDR2 FYNNEI. Deletions cut 4 bases from V and 7 bases from J, with 11 bases between. The CDR3 coding sequence is TGTGCCAGCAGTGTGGGGGGCGCAAATTCACCCCTCCACTTT. Translation gives CASSVGGANSPLHF.

This clonotype was seen repeatedly, ten times or more. This chain connects TRBV5-1 to TRBJ2-3; 10 bases are a match to TRBD2. V gave up 4 bases and J gave up 4 bases; unmatched junction bases: 3. The CDR3 loop spans 14 amino acids. Germline V CDR1 and CDR2: SGHRS, YFSETQ. CDR3 region: CASSVGLAADTQYF. DNA of the CDR3: TGCGCCAGCAGCGTTGGACTAGCGGCAGATACGCAGTATTTT.

There are a few counts of this clonotype. In DNA form, the CDR3 reads TGCGCCAGCAGTCGGGACGCCGAAGAGACCCAGTACTTC. This sequence encodes CASSRDAEETQYF. The rearrangement joins TRBV5-1 to TRBJ2-5; D may be TRBD1 or TRBD2 (5 bases each). Germline V gene data show CDR1 as SGHRS and CDR2 as YFSETQ. The CDR3 runs 13 residues. V was trimmed by 5 bases and J by 3 bases, leaving 11 bases between them.

The V gene is TRBV5-1, the J gene TRBJ2-5; either TRBD1 or TRBD2 may fit D (5 bases each). V lost 3 bases and J 1 base, leaving 10 bases between the germline ends. The germline gives CDR1 SGHRS, CDR2 YFSETQ. The CDR3 runs 14 residues. The CDR3 region has the DNA TGCGCCAGCAGCTCGGGACGGAGCCAAGAGACCCAGTACTTC. Its protein is CASSSGRSQETQYF. Full variable domain (outside the CDR3, taken from reference TRBV5-1 and TRBJ2-5): KAGVTQTPRYLIKTRGQQVTLSCSPISGHRSVSWYQQTPGQGLQFLFEYFSETQRNKGNFPGRFSGRQFSNSRSEMNVSTLELGDSALYLCASSSGRSQETQYFGPGTRLLVL.

This clonotype was seen a handful of times. The V and J genes are TRBV6-2 or TRBV6-3 and TRBJ2-1; 10 nucleotides line up with TRBD2. Per germline, CDR1 MNHEY and CDR2 SVGEGT. With 4 bases clipped from V and 9 bases from J, the junction kept 9 bases outside the gene matches. This CDR3 has 15 amino acids. CDR3 in amino acids: CASSLPVGTSAEQFF. CDR3 nucleotides: TGTGCCAGCAGTTTGCCGGTAGGGACTAGCGCTGAGCAGTTCTTC.

This clonotype was seen only once. This rearrangement joins TRBV7-6 to TRBJ2-3, with D possibly being TRBD1 or TRBD2 (7 bases each). Germline CDR1 and CDR2: SGHVS and FNYEAQ. The length of the CDR3 is 17 residues. V gave up 4 bases and J gave up 8 bases, with 25 bases separating them. The CDR3 protein is CASSSPPTGRERGTQYF. Here the CDR3 DNA reads TGTGCCAGCAGCTCTCCTCCGACAGGGAGGGAGAGGGGTACGCAGTATTTT.

Details on this clonotype: At one boundary the junction diverges from the germline segment, which might be a read error. The chain joins TRBV28 to TRBJ1-6, with D perhaps matching TRBD1 (6 bases). Germline CDR1 reads MDHEN; CDR2 reads SYDVKM. The CDR3 has 16 amino acids. The CDR3 here is CVSSLGGTPGLRPLHF. The CDR3 nucleotides read TGTGTCAGCAGTTTAGGCGGGACACCTGGTTTGAGACCCCTCCACTTT.

The chain uses TRBV29-1 and TRBJ2-4; TRBD2 agrees at 7 bases. The J call is uncertain, as TRBJ2-7 better fits the DNA end. Germline V gene data show CDR1 as SQVTM and CDR2 as ANQGSEA. There are 14 residues in the CDR3. The CDR3 DNA reads TGCAGCGTTGAGGAGGAGCGGGAAAAATACGAGCAGTACTTC. Translating gives CSVEEEREKYEQYF.